This passage covers 24 T cell receptor beta chains from one sample sequenced in a study of T cell clonotyping in hematopoietic cell transplantation. Only in-frame clones appear in the TCRdb table, and some are missing; sequencing was by immunoSEQ multiplex PCR. Of about 4,600 clones listed, approximately 80% are singletons. The specimen was peripheral blood mononuclear cells, collected 100 days after allogeneic stem cell transplant. Source of these receptors: a female patient aged 50-59 years who had an allogeneic stem cell transplant from an unrelated donor, so the T cells may come from the graft donor. Some clones in this sample may be carry-over from other donors' samples.

This clone is termed medium-sized. The sample holds other DNA sequences that translate to the same CDR3. V is TRBV19 and J is TRBJ1-2; D might be TRBD1 (5 bases). The CDR3 runs to 13 residues. Germline CDR1 is LNHDA and CDR2 is SQIVND (reference sequence). Trimming removed 2 bases from V and 7 bases from J, with 11 bases in between. CDR3 sequence (DNA): TGTGCCAGTAGTATAACGCAGGGAAGTGGCTACACCTTC. Encoded protein: CASSITQGSGYTF.

In DNA, the CDR3 is TGTGCCAGCAGAAGGGGGGAGACCCAGTACTTC. It yields the protein CASRRGETQYF. The chain recombines TRBV28 with TRBJ2-5; TRBD1 is a possible D gene (6 bases). The CDR3 has 11 residues. V was cut by 6 bases and J by 5 bases, with 7 bases left in between. Germline values: CDR1 MDHEN, CDR2 SYDVKM. Supplemented by reference TRBV28 and TRBJ2-5, the full variable domain reads DVKVTQSSRYLVKRTGEKVFLECVQDMDHENMFWYRQDPGLGLRLIYFSYDVKMKEKGDIPEGYSVSREKKERFSLILESASTNQTSMYLCASRRGETQYFGPGTRLLVL.

By share, this clone ranks as large. V gene TRBV7-9 combines with J gene TRBJ2-2, with a tentative D call TRBD1 (6 bases). Trimming removed 7 bases from V and 8 bases from J, with 17 bases in between. The length of the CDR3 is 14 residues. Germline CDR1 and CDR2: SEHNR and FQNEAQ (reference sequence). CDR3 amino acids: CASNGGVMTGELFF. CDR3 in DNA: TGTGCCAGCAATGGGGGCGTAATGACTGGGGAGCTGTTTTTT.

The chain carries TRBV4-1 and TRBJ2-3, with D perhaps matching TRBD2 (5 bases). Germline CDR1 MGHRA, CDR2 YSYEKL. Trimming left V 1 base short and J 1 base short, with 9 bases between. The CDR3 is made up of 15 amino acids. The CDR3 DNA sequence: TGCGCCAGCAGCCAAGTTCAAGCGGGCACAGATACGCAGTATTTT. This sequence encodes CASSQVQAGTDTQYF.

V gene TRBV5-1 combines with J gene TRBJ1-2; 11 bases fit TRBD1. Losses at the gene ends were 2 bases for V and 2 bases for J; bases not matched to a gene: 5. CDR1 and CDR2 from the germline V gene are SGHRS and YFSETQ. The CDR3 is 16 residues long. The CDR3 spells CASSLEDRGLNYGYTF. CDR3 coding DNA: TGCGCCAGCAGCTTAGAGGACAGGGGGCTCAACTATGGCTACACCTTC.

The chain employs TRBV5-1 and TRBJ2-6; D is undetermined. V dropped 0 bases and J dropped 3 bases, with 7 bases sitting between them. The CDR3 is made up of 15 amino acids. From germline, CDR1 is SGHRS and CDR2 YFSETQ. The CDR3 loop is CASSLALGGANVLTF. The DNA for the CDR3 is TGCGCCAGCAGCTTGGCCCTGGGTGGGGCCAACGTCCTGACTTTC. Full variable domain (remainder filled in from reference TRBV5-1 and TRBJ2-6): KAGVTQTPRYLIKTRGQQVTLSCSPISGHRSVSWYQQTPGQGLQFLFEYFSETQRNKGNFPGRFSGRQFSNSRSEMNVSTLELGDSALYLCASSLALGGANVLTFGAGSRLTVL.

This chain joins TRBV7-9 and TRBJ1-2; D uncertain. The CDR3 runs to 16 residues. Trimming removed 5 bases at V and 3 bases at J, with 19 bases between. CDR1 and CDR2 (germline): SEHNR, FQNEAQ (reference sequence). The CDR3 DNA is TGTGCCAGCAGCGAAACCGGCCACAAGGCGTACTATGGCTACACCTTC. It yields the protein CASSETGHKAYYGYTF.

The chain employs TRBV2 and TRBJ2-2; 12 positions agree with TRBD1. Germline V gives CDR1 SNHLY, CDR2 FYNNEI. This CDR3 region has 16 residues. V trimming: 3 bases; J trimming: 7 bases; junction bases outside the gene matches: 6. CDR3 amino acids: CASSDAGTGGGGELFF. DNA of the CDR3: TGTGCCAGCAGTGACGCCGGGACAGGGGGCGGCGGGGAGCTGTTTTTT. The complete variable domain, with remaining parts taken from reference TRBV2 and TRBJ2-2, reads EPEVTQTPSHQVTQMGQEVILRCVPISNHLYFYWYRQILGQKVEFLVSFYNNEISEKSEIFDDQFSVERPDGSNFTLKIRSTKLEDSAMYFCASSDAGTGGGGELFFGEGSRLTVL.

The chain couples TRBV5-1 to TRBJ2-5; 9 nucleotides match TRBD1. This CDR3 contains 14 residues. Germline loops: CDR1 SGHRS, CDR2 YFSETQ. Losses at the gene ends were 4 bases for V and 5 bases for J; bases not matched to a gene: 6. CDR3 nucleotide sequence: TGCGCCAGCAGCGCAACAGGGGGCAGTGAGACCCAGTACTTC. This codes for CASSATGGSETQYF.

The CDR3 spells CAWSPTLAGYTF. CDR3 nucleotide sequence: TGTGCCTGGAGTCCCACCTTGGCTGGCTACACCTTC. V gene TRBV30 combines with J gene TRBJ1-2, with D unresolved. Trimming removed 2 bases from V and 7 bases from J, with 11 bases in between. There are 12 residues in the CDR3. Per germline, CDR1 GTSNPN and CDR2 SVGIG (reference sequence).

The chain joins TRBV20-1 to TRBJ2-1, with no clear D. This CDR3 comprises 11 residues. The germline V gene encodes CDR1 DFQATT and CDR2 SNEGSKA (reference sequence). V was cut by 0 bases and J by 8 bases, with 5 bases left in between. The CDR3 sequence: CSARDYDEQFF. For the CDR3, the DNA is TGCAGTGCTAGAGATTACGATGAGCAGTTCTTC.

This chain connects TRBV7-9 to TRBJ1-6; the match to TRBD1 covers 10 bases. Trimming took 5 bases from V and 2 from J; bases not matched to a gene: 12. The germline CDR1 and CDR2 sequences are SEHNR and FQNEAQ (reference sequence). This CDR3 comprises 19 residues. The CDR3, as DNA: TGTGCCAGCAGCCACAGACAGGGGGCGGAGGGCCCCTATAATTCACCCCTCCACTTT. Translation gives CASSHRQGAEGPYNSPLHF.

The rearrangement uses TRBV2 and TRBJ2-5; 10 nucleotides line up with TRBD2. The length of the CDR3 is 14 residues. Trimming took 7 bases from V and 9 from J; bases not matched to a gene: 11. Per germline, CDR1 SNHLY and CDR2 FYNNEI. The CDR3 protein is CASNGLAAVSAQYF. CDR3 coding DNA: TGTGCCAGCAATGGACTAGCGGCGGTGTCGGCCCAGTACTTC.

The V and J genes are TRBV30 and TRBJ2-7; D remains ambiguous. Between the trimmed V and J ends, which lost 0 bases and 2 bases, there was a span of 8 bases. This CDR3 has 13 residues. CDR1 and CDR2 (germline): GTSNPN, SVGIG (reference sequence). This CDR3 is CAWSVDGAYEQYF. The CDR3, as DNA: TGTGCCTGGAGTGTAGACGGAGCCTACGAGCAGTACTTC. Looking up the rest from reference TRBV30 and TRBJ2-7 gives the full variable domain: SQTIHQWPATLVQPVGSPLSLECTVEGTSNPNLYWYRQAAGRGLQLLFYSVGIGQISSEVPQNLSASRPQDRQFILSSKKLLLSDSGFYLCAWSVDGAYEQYFGPGTRLTVT.

The chain links TRBV19 to TRBJ1-5; D gene ambiguous. V was shortened by 6 bases and J by 8 bases, with 14 bases between the two germline ends. The germline V gene encodes CDR1 LNHDA and CDR2 SQIVND (reference sequence). The CDR3 is 13 amino acids. The CDR3 DNA reads TGTGCCAGTAGGAGAGCTGGTTTGGAGCCCCAGCATTTT. Translation: CASRRAGLEPQHF.

Comments on this clone: Compared with germline, one end of the junction differs, possibly owing to a read error. As DNA, the CDR3 is TGTGCCTGGGGGGGTCAGGGGGCCCCGGATTTGCGTTTT. Translated, it gives CAWGGQGAPDLRF. The chain links TRBV30 to TRBJ1-3, with 8 bases fitting TRBD1. Germline lookup yields CDR1 GTSNPN and CDR2 SVGIG (reference sequence). This CDR3 is built from 13 residues. The variable domain in full, with the rest retrieved from reference TRBV30 and TRBJ1-3, is SQTIHQWPATLVQPVGSPLSLECTVEGTSNPNLYWYRQAAGRGLQLLFYSVGIGQISSEVPQNLSASRPQDRQFILSSKKLLLSDSGFYLCAWGGQGAPDLRFGEGSWLTVV.

This chain joins TRBV11-2 and TRBJ2-3; TRBD2 aligns across 8 bases. The CDR3 sequence is 18 residues long. Trimming cost V 4 bases and J 0 bases; bases outside gene matches: 12. The germline CDR1 and CDR2 sequences are SGHAT and FQNNGV. The CDR3 reads CASSYIPRAGESTDTQYF. The CDR3 nucleotides are TGTGCCAGCAGCTATATCCCTAGAGCGGGGGAGAGCACAGATACGCAGTATTTT.

V usage is TRBV14 and J usage is TRBJ1-2; D ambiguous. V lost 6 bases and J 6 bases, leaving 14 bases between the germline ends. The CDR3 is 13 residues long. Germline V gives CDR1 SGHDN, CDR2 FVKESK. The CDR3 region has the DNA TGTGCCAGCAGTCAAATATCATATGATGGCTACACCTTC. It codes for CASSQISYDGYTF. Full variable domain (rest looked up from reference TRBV14 and TRBJ1-2): EAGVTQFPSHSVIEKGQTVTLRCDPISGHDNLYWYRRVMGKEIKFLLHFVKESKQDESGMPNNRFLAERTGGTYSTLKVQPAELEDSGVYFCASSQISYDGYTFGSGTRLTVV.

V is TRBV19 and J is TRBJ1-2; D is uncertain. The CDR3 is 13 residues long. Per the germline V gene, CDR1 is LNHDA and CDR2 is SQIVND (reference sequence). The V end lost 3 bases, the J end lost 2 bases, and 7 bases lay between the germline ends. The CDR3 DNA reads as TGTGCCAGTAGTATCTCCGGGAACTATGGCTACACCTTC. This encodes CASSISGNYGYTF.

This clone is medium-sized in the sample. The chain carries TRBV19 and TRBJ2-7, with D possibly being TRBD1 or TRBD2 (5 bases each). This CDR3 spans 15 amino acids. V lost 2 bases to trimming and J lost 3 bases, with 14 bases between them. The V gene's germline CDR1 is LNHDA and CDR2 SQIVND (reference sequence). The CDR3 region is CASSINGVGVYEQYF. CDR3 DNA: TGTGCCAGTAGTATAAACGGGGTAGGGGTCTACGAGCAGTACTTC.

J is TRBJ2-7 and V is TRBV11-3; unclear D gene. There are 14 residues in the CDR3. Germline loops: CDR1 SGHNT, CDR2 YENEEA. V was pared by 4 bases and J by 5 bases, with 15 bases between. The CDR3 DNA reads as TGTGCCAGCAGCTCGTCCTTAGCCCCAGACGAGCAGTACTTC. It yields the protein CASSSSLAPDEQYF.

The chain has TRBV10-3 and TRBJ1-1; 7 nucleotides line up with TRBD1. This CDR3 contains 11 residues. J gave up 4 bases and V 10 bases, and 3 bases lay outside the gene matches. Germline V gene data show CDR1 as ENHRY and CDR2 as SYGVKD. The CDR3 nucleotides are TGTGCCACACACAGGGGCACTGAAGCTTTCTTT. Amino acids: CATHRGTEAFF.

CDR3 nucleotides: TGCGCCAGCAGCTTGGGGACAGGGAGGGACGACGAGCAGTACTTC. It is translated as CASSLGTGRDDEQYF. The chain carries TRBV5-1 and TRBJ2-7, with D possibly matching TRBD1 (8 bases). CDR3 size: 15 residues. In germline, CDR1 is SGHRS, CDR2 YFSETQ. Trimming removed 0 bases at V and 5 bases at J, with 15 bases between.

V usage is TRBV28 and J usage is TRBJ1-4; D unclear. The germline V gene encodes CDR1 MDHEN and CDR2 SYDVKM. V was trimmed by 6 bases and J by 0 bases, leaving 8 bases between them. The CDR3 sequence is 14 residues long. Here the CDR3 reads CASSLPATNEKLFF. CDR3 coding DNA: TGTGCCAGCAGCCTTCCTGCAACTAATGAAAAACTGTTTTTT.